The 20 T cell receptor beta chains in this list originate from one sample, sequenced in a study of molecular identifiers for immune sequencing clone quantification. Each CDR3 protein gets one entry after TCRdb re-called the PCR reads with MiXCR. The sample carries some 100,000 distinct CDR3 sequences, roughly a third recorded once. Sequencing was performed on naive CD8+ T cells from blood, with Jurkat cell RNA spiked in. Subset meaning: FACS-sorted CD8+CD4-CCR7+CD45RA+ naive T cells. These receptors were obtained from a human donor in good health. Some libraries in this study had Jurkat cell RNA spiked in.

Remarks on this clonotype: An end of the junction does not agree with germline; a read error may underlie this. The DNA of the CDR3 is TGTGCCACCAGCAGGGGAGGTGAAGCTATCTTT. As protein: CATSRGGEAIF. The V call is TRBV24-1, the J call TRBJ1-1; TRBD1 might be the D (6 bases). Germline V gene sequence: CDR1 KGHDR, CDR2 SFDVKD. The CDR3 runs to 11 residues.

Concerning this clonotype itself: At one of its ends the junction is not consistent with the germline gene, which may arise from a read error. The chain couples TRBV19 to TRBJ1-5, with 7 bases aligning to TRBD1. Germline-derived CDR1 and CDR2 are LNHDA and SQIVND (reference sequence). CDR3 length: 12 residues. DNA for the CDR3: TGTGCCAGTAGTTACGGGGGACAGCTCCAGCATTTT. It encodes CASSYGGQLQHF.

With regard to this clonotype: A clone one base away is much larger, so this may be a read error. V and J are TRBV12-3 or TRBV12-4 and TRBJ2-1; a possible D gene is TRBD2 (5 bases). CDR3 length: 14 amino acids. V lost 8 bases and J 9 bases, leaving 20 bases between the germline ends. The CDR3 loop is CASCKDSPGTEQFF. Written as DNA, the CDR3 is TGTGCCAGCTGCAAGGACTCGCCGGGTACTGAGCAGTTCTTC.

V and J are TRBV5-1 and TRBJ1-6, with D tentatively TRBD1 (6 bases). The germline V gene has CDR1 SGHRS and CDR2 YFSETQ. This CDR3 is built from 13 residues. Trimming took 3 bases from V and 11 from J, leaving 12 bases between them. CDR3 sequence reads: CASSYRAEAPLHF. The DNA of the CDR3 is TGCGCCAGCAGCTACAGGGCAGAGGCACCCCTCCACTTT.

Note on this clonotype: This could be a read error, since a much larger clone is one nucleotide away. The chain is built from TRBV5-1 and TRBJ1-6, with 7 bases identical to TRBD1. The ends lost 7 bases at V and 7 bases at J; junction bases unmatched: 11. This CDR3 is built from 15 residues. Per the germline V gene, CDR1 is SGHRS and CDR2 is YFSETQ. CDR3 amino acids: CASGPSDRNNSPLHF. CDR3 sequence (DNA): TGCGCCAGCGGCCCCTCGGACAGGAACAATTCACCCCTCCACTTT.

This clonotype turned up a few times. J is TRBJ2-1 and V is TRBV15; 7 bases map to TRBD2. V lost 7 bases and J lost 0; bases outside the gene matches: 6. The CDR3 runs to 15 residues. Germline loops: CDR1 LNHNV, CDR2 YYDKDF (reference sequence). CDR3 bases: TGTGCCACCAAACCACTAGCGCCCTCCTACAATGAGCAGTTCTTC. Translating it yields CATKPLAPSYNEQFF.

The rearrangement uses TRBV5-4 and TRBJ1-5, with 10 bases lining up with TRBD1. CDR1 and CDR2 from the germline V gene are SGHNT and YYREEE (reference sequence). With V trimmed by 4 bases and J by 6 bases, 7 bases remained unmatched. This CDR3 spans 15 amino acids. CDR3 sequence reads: CASSPGTGVSQPQHF. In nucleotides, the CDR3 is TGTGCCAGCAGCCCCGGGACAGGGGTGAGTCAGCCCCAGCATTTT.

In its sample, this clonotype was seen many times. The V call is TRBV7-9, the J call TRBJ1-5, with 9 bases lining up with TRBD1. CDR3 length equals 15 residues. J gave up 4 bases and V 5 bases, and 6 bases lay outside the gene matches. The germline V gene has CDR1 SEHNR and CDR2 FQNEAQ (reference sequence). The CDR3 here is CASSKTGGPNQPQHF. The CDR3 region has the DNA TGTGCCAGCAGCAAAACAGGGGGCCCTAATCAGCCCCAGCATTTT.

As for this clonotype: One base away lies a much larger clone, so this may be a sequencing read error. The CDR3 sequence is CASGLAGVQEQFF. The CDR3 DNA follows: TGTGCCAGCGGTCTGGCGGGAGTTCAAGAGCAGTTCTTC. The chain is built from TRBV12-3 or TRBV12-4 and TRBJ2-1, with TRBD2 matching over 7 bases. The CDR3 runs 13 residues. Unmatched junction bases numbered 11, after V lost 8 bases and J lost 10 bases.

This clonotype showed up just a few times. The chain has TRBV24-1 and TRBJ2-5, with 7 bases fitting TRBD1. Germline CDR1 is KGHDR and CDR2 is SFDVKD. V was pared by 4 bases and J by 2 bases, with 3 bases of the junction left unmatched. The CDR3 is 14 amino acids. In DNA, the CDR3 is TGTGCCACCAGTGAACCGGGACAGCAAGAGACCCAGTACTTC. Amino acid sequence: CATSEPGQQETQYF.

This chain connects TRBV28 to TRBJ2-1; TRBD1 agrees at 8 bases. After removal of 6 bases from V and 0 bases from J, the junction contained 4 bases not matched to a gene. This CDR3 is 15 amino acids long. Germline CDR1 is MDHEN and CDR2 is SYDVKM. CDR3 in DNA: TGTGCCAGCAGCCTGGGACAGGCCTCCTACAATGAGCAGTTCTTC. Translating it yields CASSLGQASYNEQFF. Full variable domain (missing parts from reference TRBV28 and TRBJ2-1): DVKVTQSSRYLVKRTGEKVFLECVQDMDHENMFWYRQDPGLGLRLIYFSYDVKMKEKGDIPEGYSVSREKKERFSLILESASTNQTSMYLCASSLGQASYNEQFFGPGTRLTVL.

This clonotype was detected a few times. CDR3 protein: CASSVGNGEQFF. CDR3 DNA sequence: TGTGCCAGCAGCGTGGGGAACGGTGAGCAGTTCTTC. The chain couples TRBV4-2 to TRBJ2-1; D not certain. Germline V gene lookup returns CDR1 LGHNA and CDR2 YNFKEQ. V shed 5 bases and J shed 9 bases, with 11 bases lying between them. The CDR3 has 12 amino acids.

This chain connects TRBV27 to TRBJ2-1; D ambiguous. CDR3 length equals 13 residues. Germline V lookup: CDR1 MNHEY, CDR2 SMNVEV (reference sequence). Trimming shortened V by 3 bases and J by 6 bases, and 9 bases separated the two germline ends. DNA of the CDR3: TGTGCCAGCAGTTTTACTACCCTCAATGAGCAGTTCTTC. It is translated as CASSFTTLNEQFF.

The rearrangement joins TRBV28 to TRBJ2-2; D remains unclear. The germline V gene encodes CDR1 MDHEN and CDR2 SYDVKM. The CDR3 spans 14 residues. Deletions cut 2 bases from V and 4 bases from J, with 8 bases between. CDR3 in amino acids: CASSLVFSTGELFF. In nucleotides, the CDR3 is TGTGCCAGCAGTTTAGTTTTCAGCACCGGGGAGCTGTTTTTT. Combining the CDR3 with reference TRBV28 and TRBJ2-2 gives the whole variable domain DVKVTQSSRYLVKRTGEKVFLECVQDMDHENMFWYRQDPGLGLRLIYFSYDVKMKEKGDIPEGYSVSREKKERFSLILESASTNQTSMYLCASSLVFSTGELFFGEGSRLTVL.

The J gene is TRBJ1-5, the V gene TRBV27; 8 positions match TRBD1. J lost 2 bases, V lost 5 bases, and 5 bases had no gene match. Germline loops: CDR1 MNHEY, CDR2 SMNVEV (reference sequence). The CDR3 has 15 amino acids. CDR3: CASSRQGQGNQPQHF. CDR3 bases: TGTGCCAGCAGTAGACAGGGACAGGGCAATCAGCCCCAGCATTTT.

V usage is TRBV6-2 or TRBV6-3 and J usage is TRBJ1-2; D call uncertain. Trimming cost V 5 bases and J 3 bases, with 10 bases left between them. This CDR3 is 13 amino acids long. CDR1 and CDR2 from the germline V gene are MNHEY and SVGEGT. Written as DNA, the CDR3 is TGTGCCAGCAGTGACTGGACCGACTATGGCTACACCTTC. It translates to CASSDWTDYGYTF.

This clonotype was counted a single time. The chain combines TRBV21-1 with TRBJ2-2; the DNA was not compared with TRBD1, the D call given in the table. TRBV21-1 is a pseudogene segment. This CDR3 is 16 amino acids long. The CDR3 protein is CASSQGETNRHRGAVF. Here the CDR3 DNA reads TGTGCCAGCAGCCAGGGGGAAACAAACCGACACCGGGGAGCTGTTTTT.

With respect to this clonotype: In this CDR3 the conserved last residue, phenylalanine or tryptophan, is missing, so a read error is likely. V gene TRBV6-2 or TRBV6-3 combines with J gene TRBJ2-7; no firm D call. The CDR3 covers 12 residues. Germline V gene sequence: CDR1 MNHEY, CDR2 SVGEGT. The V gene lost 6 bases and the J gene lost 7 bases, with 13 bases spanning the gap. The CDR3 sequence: CASRYDLGEQYI. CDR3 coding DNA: TGTGCCAGCAGGTACGACTTGGGGGAGCAGTACATC.

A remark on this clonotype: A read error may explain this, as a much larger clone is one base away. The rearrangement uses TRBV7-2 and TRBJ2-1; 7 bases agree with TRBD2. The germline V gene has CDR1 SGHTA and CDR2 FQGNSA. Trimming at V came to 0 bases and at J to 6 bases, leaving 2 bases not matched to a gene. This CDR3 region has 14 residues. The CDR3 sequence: CASSLAPSGNEQFF. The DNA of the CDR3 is TGTGCCAGCAGCTTAGCGCCTAGCGGCAATGAGCAGTTCTTC.

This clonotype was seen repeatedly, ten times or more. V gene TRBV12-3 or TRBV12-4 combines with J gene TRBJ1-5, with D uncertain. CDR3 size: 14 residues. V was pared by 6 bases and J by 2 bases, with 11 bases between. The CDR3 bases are TGTGCCAGCAGCCACCACTGGGGCAATCAGCCCCAGCATTTT. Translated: CASSHHWGNQPQHF.